This section outlines one T cell receptor (beta chain) sequence together with its context. Through a sample-barcoded 5' primer and a J-beta primer mix, a second PCR was run for roughly 6 to 11 cycles. Each CDR3 protein is one row after TCRdb ran MiXCR on the 5' RACE reads. Of approximately 780,000 distinct CDR3 sequences in the sample, roughly 26% were seen once. Donors gave roughly 10 milliliters of peripheral blood apiece. There were at least 5.5 micrograms of total RNA extracted from every sample. This entry is derived from a study of blood T cells in healthy people across ages. In the study overall: There was about one barcoded beta molecule captured by template switching per two T cells.

These data also formed part of another study, on T cells of mothers and their children. That investigation notes: Every mother produced more than 8.5 million TCR beta CDR3 reads, whereas every child provided around 3 million.

The source is a boy under 18 in good health. Material: blood.

Written as DNA, the CDR3 is TGCGCCAGCAGCTTGGGGTGGACAGGGGGCACCGAGCAGTACTTC. The encoded protein is CASSLGWTGGTEQYF. This chain links TRBV5-1 with TRBJ2-7, with TRBD1 identical over 11 bases. V gave up 0 bases and J gave up 6 bases; unmatched junction bases: 5. The CDR3 loop spans 15 amino acids. From germline, CDR1 is SGHRS and CDR2 YFSETQ.